The rows below give T cell receptor beta chains drawn from one sample of a study of OX40 agonist ivuxolimab in advanced cancers. Profiled with immunoSEQ multiplex PCR; TCRdb holds only in-frame clones, not every one. There are more than 85,000 clones in the sample; around 90% occur only once, and 0.27% lies in the top ten. Sequencing used CD4+ or CD8+ T cells sorted from blood, obtained in a trial of the OX40 agonist ivuxolimab. The receptor source for this set is an adult with an advanced solid tumor such as melanoma, head and neck, liver or kidney cancer. The CDR3 runs from the conserved cysteine through the conserved F or W. A D gene is named only where the DNA matches it firmly. Size tells how often a clone was seen (once, few, many) or the class of an expanded clone, and some rows leave it out.

CASSPGEPMNTEAFF | TGTGCCAGCAGTCCCGGAGAGCCAATGAACACTGAAGCTTTCTTT | TRBV27 | - | TRBJ1-1 | -
CASSLVVEAFF | TGTGCCAGCAGCCTTGTCGTTGAAGCTTTCTTT | TRBV7-8 | - | TRBJ1-1 | -
CASSPPLAGNTGELFF | TGTGCCAGCAGCCCCCCACTAGCGGGAAACACCGGGGAGCTGTTTTTT | TRBV7-8 | - | TRBJ2-2 | TRBD2
CASSIITGGIYGYTF | TGTGCCAGCAGTATTATAACAGGGGGGATTTATGGCTACACCTTC | TRBV28 | - | TRBJ1-2 | TRBD1
CVSSAQQGAANTGELFF | TGTGTCAGCTCGGCCCAACAGGGGGCCGCGAACACCGGGGAGCTGTTTTTT | TRBV18 | - | TRBJ2-2 | TRBD1
CASSLRLAGYNEQFF | TGTGCCAGCAGCTTACGACTAGCGGGCTACAATGAGCAGTTCTTC | TRBV5-6 | - | TRBJ2-1 | TRBD2
CASSQDRRPQETQYF | TGCGCCAGCAGCCAAGACAGGCGGCCCCAAGAGACCCAGTACTTC | TRBV4-3 | - | TRBJ2-5 | -
CASSLTGGSGANVLTF | TGTGCCAGCAGCTTGACAGGGGGCTCTGGGGCCAACGTCCTGACTTTC | TRBV7-3 | - | TRBJ2-6 | TRBD1
CASTSKGETQYF | TGTGCCAGTACCTCCAAGGGGGAGACCCAGTACTTC | TRBV19 | - | TRBJ2-5 | -
CASTKSAASYEQYF | TGTGCCAGCACCAAGTCAGCCGCCTCCTACGAGCAGTACTTC | TRBV6-6 | - | TRBJ2-7 | -
CASSPTYEQYF | TGTGCCAGCAGTCCGACCTACGAGCAGTACTTC | TRBV28 | - | TRBJ2-7 | -
CASSEDAGVSYEQYF | TGTGCCAGCAGTGAAGACGCGGGGGTCTCCTACGAGCAGTACTTC | TRBV6-1 | - | TRBJ2-7 | TRBD2
CASSPGGSGNTIYF | TGTGCCAGCTCACCAGGGGGCTCTGGAAACACCATATATTTT | TRBV18 | - | TRBJ1-3 | -
CASSLVGGGGLDTEAFF | TGTGCCAGCAGCTTAGTAGGTGGGGGGGGGCTTGACACTGAAGCTTTCTTT | TRBV7-6 | - | TRBJ1-1 | -
CASSTTADTQYF | TGTGCCAGTAGTACCACGGCAGATACGCAGTATTTT | TRBV19 | - | TRBJ2-3 | -
CASSLQTRGDTQYF | TGTGCCAGCAGCTTACAAACCAGGGGAGATACGCAGTATTTT | TRBV5-4 | - | TRBJ2-3 | -
CASRRPGTLQPQHF | TGTGCCAGCAGGCGCCCGGGTACCCTTCAGCCCCAGCATTTT | TRBV28 | - | TRBJ1-5 | -
CASRTTGVQGYTF | TGTGCCAGCAGGACCACAGGGGTTCAAGGCTACACCTTC | TRBV6-5 | - | TRBJ1-2 | TRBD1
CASSPWENQPQHF | TGTGCCAGCAGCCCCTGGGAGAATCAGCCCCAGCATTTT | TRBV5-5 | few | TRBJ1-5 | -
CASSILSWDRVSNQPQHF | TGTGCCAGTAGTATTTTATCTTGGGACAGGGTAAGCAATCAGCCCCAGCATTTT | TRBV19 | - | TRBJ1-5 | TRBD1
CSVDRLGMNTEAFF | TGCAGCGTTGATCGGCTGGGGATGAACACTGAAGCTTTCTTT | TRBV29-1 | - | TRBJ1-1 | -
CASSPTDYRQGVNTEAFF | TGTGCCAGCAGCCCGACGGATTACAGGCAGGGGGTGAACACTGAAGCTTTCTTT | TRBV5-6 | - | TRBJ1-1 | TRBD1
CASSERDRGRGYF | TGTGCCAGCAGTGAACGGGACAGGGGTCGGGGGTATTTT | TRBV6-1 | - | TRBJ2-3 | TRBD1
CASSALPATNEKLFF | TGTGCCAGCAGCGCCCTTCCTGCAACTAATGAAAAACTGTTTTTT | TRBV7-2 | - | TRBJ1-4 | -
CAWSGDGYNSPLHF | TGTGCCTGGAGTGGTGACGGCTATAATTCACCCCTCCACTTT | TRBV30 | - | TRBJ1-6 | -
CASSLRPPAARGSNTF | TGTGCCAGCAGCCTCCGACCTCCCGCGGCCCGAGGGTCCAACACCTTC | TRBV5-5 | - | TRBJ1-2 | -
CASSLTGGTLNTEAFF | TGTGCCAGCAGCTTAACGGGCGGCACCCTTAACACTGAAGCTTTCTTT | TRBV7-9 | once | TRBJ1-1 | -
CASSISGGRGGYNEQFF | TGTGCCAGCAGCATTAGTGGCGGCAGGGGCGGATACAATGAGCAGTTCTTC | TRBV7-3 | - | TRBJ2-1 | -
CASSAGTSGWADTQYF | TGTGCCAGCAGCGCCGGGACTAGCGGTTGGGCAGATACGCAGTATTTT | TRBV5-6 | - | TRBJ2-3 | TRBD2
CASSNKGQGDYEQYF | TGCGCCAGCAGTAACAAGGGACAGGGGGACTACGAGCAGTACTTC | TRBV5-1 | - | TRBJ2-7 | TRBD1
CASSIETISGGNQPQHF | TGTGCCAGTAGTATCGAGACAATTTCGGGTGGCAATCAGCCCCAGCATTTT | TRBV19 | - | TRBJ1-5 | -